This TCR beta chain came from a study of blood T cell repertoires in COVID-19. For the study at large: Whether acute or convalescent, the COVID-19 samples came from the United States, Italy and Spain.

Methods used by the authors: Amplification with reference gene primers provided the estimates of nucleated cell counts. TCRdb's table, derived via immunoSEQ multiplex PCR, lists solely in-frame clones and lacks some. The V and J calls and clone size were taken over from that table, and D and trimming were inferred from the DNA. The sample shows roughly 200,000 clones, around 90% of them seen only once. What was sequenced was peripheral blood. This TCR was recovered from a man between 35 and 55 years old with acute or convalescent COVID-19.

CDR3 sequence: CATSNAGGRSPLHF. CDR3 nucleotides: TGTGCCACCAGCAACGCAGGGGGAAGGTCACCCCTCCACTTT. The rearrangement joins TRBV15 to TRBJ1-6; 7 bases match TRBD1. The CDR3 runs to 14 residues. Trimming took 4 bases from V and 10 from J; bases not matched to a gene: 7. Germline V gene sequence: CDR1 LNHNV, CDR2 YYDKDF (reference sequence).